The 29 T cell receptor beta chains presented below share a single source sample, sequenced in a study of blood T cells in healthy people across ages. For the second PCR, which ran for about 7 to 11 cycles, a sample-barcoded 5' primer and a J-beta primer mix were used. TCRdb itself ran the 5' RACE reads through MiXCR, one entry per CDR3 protein. The repertoire includes 1.8 million or so distinct CDR3 sequences, about 39% of them detected once, and approximately 22% sits in the top ten. The sample comprised blood. These receptors were taken from a human donor in good health.

The table lists this clonotype with a few counts. Sequence at one end of the junction differs from germline and may be a read error. This sequence joins TRBV20-1 and TRBJ2-5; D tentatively reads TRBD1 or TRBD2 (5 bases each). From germline, CDR1 is DFQATT and CDR2 SNEGSKA (reference sequence). There are 12 residues in the CDR3. For the CDR3, the DNA is TGCAGGGCTAGTGGGACGGAAGAGACCCAGTACTTC. It encodes CRASGTEETQYF.

The V call is TRBV20-1, the J call TRBJ2-3; D unclear. V lost 6 bases and J lost 6, with 19 bases in between. Germline loops: CDR1 DFQATT, CDR2 SNEGSKA (reference sequence). The CDR3 is 14 residues long. CDR3 bases: TGCAGTGCCCCGCGGCAGTTGGCCGGGGATACGCAGTATTTT. The encoded protein is CSAPRQLAGDTQYF.

This clonotype has more than one count but fewer than ten. The CDR3 DNA follows: TGTGCCAGCAGTTACTCGGGCGAGGGGACAGTTGAAGCTTTCTTT. Protein: CASSYSGEGTVEAFF. The chain combines TRBV6-5 with TRBJ1-1; TRBD1 matches at 7 bases. Germline values: CDR1 MNHEY, CDR2 SVGAGI. CDR3 size: 15 residues. J gave up 7 bases and V 0 bases, and 8 bases lay outside the gene matches.

Concerning this clonotype itself: One end of the junction fails to match germline, which may point to a read error. V is TRBV7-9 and J is TRBJ1-2; D unresolved. Germline values: CDR1 SEHNR, CDR2 FQNEAQ (reference sequence). The CDR3 totals 14 residues. This CDR3 reads CASGLLQPFYGYTF. The CDR3 bases are TGTGCCAGCGGCTTACTACAGCCGTTCTATGGCTACACCTTC.

V and J are TRBV4-3 and TRBJ1-2; perhaps TRBD1 as D (5 bases). The germline gives CDR1 LGHNA, CDR2 YSLEER. V dropped 1 base and J dropped 5 bases, with 11 bases sitting between them. The CDR3 loop spans 14 amino acids. The CDR3 loop reads CASSQADSGYGYTF. The CDR3 DNA reads as TGCGCCAGCAGCCAAGCTGACAGTGGGTATGGCTACACCTTC.

This clonotype has at least ten counts. The chain couples TRBV27 to TRBJ2-1, with 7 nucleotides matching TRBD1. The CDR3 totals 16 residues. Losses at the gene ends were 8 bases for V and 0 bases for J; bases not matched to a gene: 10. Germline lookup yields CDR1 MNHEY and CDR2 SMNVEV (reference sequence). The DNA of the CDR3 is TGTGCCAGCCGACTGCACGGGGACAGCTCCTACAATGAGCAGTTCTTC. This codes for CASRLHGDSSYNEQFF.

The gene calls are TRBV9 and TRBJ1-6; 7 nucleotides line up with TRBD1. Germline lookup yields CDR1 SGDLS and CDR2 YYNGEE. The CDR3 contains 14 residues. J lost 2 bases, V lost 4 bases, and 0 bases had no gene match. The CDR3: CASSTGAYNSPLHF. For the CDR3, the DNA is TGTGCCAGCAGCACAGGGGCCTATAATTCACCCCTCCACTTT. The variable domain in full, with the rest retrieved from reference TRBV9 and TRBJ1-6, is DSGVTQTPKHLITATGQRVTLRCSPRSGDLSVYWYQQSLDQGLQFLIQYYNGEERAKGNILERFSAQQFPDLHSELNLSSLELGDSALYFCASSTGAYNSPLHFGNGTRLTVT.

The chain is built from TRBV18 and TRBJ1-5; D remains ambiguous. The germline V gene encodes CDR1 KGHSH and CDR2 LQKENI. The CDR3 has 13 residues. The ends were cut back, 3 bases at V and 2 bases at J, with 5 bases in the middle. CDR3 in amino acids: CASSPNGNQPQHF. DNA for the CDR3: TGTGCCAGCTCACCGAATGGCAATCAGCCCCAGCATTTT.

The V gene is TRBV15, the J gene TRBJ2-7; TRBD2 might be the D (5 bases). The DNA end is a closer match to TRBJ2-5, so the J assignment may be wrong. Germline CDR1 is LNHNV and CDR2 is YYDKDF (reference sequence). CDR3 size: 12 residues. CDR3 sequence reads: CATNKDLETQYF. DNA for the CDR3: TGTGCCACCAACAAGGACTTAGAGACCCAGTACTTC.

The V and J genes are TRBV29-1 and TRBJ1-1; the D is unclear. Germline loops: CDR1 SQVTM, CDR2 ANQGSEA. V lost 7 bases and J 4 bases, leaving 13 bases between the germline ends. This CDR3 has 12 amino acids. The CDR3 bases are TGCAGCGCCCACGAGGGAGGCACTGAAGCTTTCTTT. Protein: CSAHEGGTEAFF. The variable domain in full, completed from reference TRBV29-1 and TRBJ1-1, reads SAVISQKPSRDICQRGTSLTIQCQVDSQVTMMFWYRQQPGQSLTLIATANQGSEATYESGFVIDKFPISRPNLTFSTLTVSNMSPEDSSIYLCSAHEGGTEAFFGQGTRLTVV.

V and J are TRBV2 and TRBJ2-1, with 9 bases identical to TRBD1. The end of the DNA is better explained by TRBJ2-7, so the J call may be wrong. The CDR3 spans 16 residues. Germline assignment: CDR1 SNHLY and CDR2 FYNNEI. The CDR3 DNA reads as TGTGCCAGCAGTCGCACCAAAGGGACAGGGATCTACGAGCAGTACTTC. Protein sequence: CASSRTKGTGIYEQYF.

In regard to this clonotype: The junction differs from germline at one of its ends, possibly a read error. This chain links TRBV9 with TRBJ2-7, with TRBD2 matching 7 bases. CDR3 size: 14 residues. Per germline, CDR1 SGDLS and CDR2 YYNGEE. CDR3 in DNA: TGTGCCAACAGCGTAGGAGGGACTACGAATGAGCAGTACTTC. This codes for CANSVGGTTNEQYF. Filled out from reference TRBV9 and TRBJ2-7, the complete variable domain reads DSGVTQTPKHLITATGQRVTLRCSPRSGDLSVYWYQQSLDQGLQFLIQYYNGEERAKGNILERFSAQQFPDLHSELNLSSLELGDSALYFCANSVGGTTNEQYFGPGTRLTVT.

Details on this clonotype: The germline gene is not matched at one end of the junction; a read error may be the cause. V gene TRBV5-6 combines with J gene TRBJ2-5; TRBD2 might be the D (5 bases). This CDR3 has 15 amino acids. Germline lookup yields CDR1 SGHDT and CDR2 YYEEEE. In DNA, the CDR3 is TGTACCAGCAGCCTATACGGACTGACCCAAGAGACCCAGTACTTC. Translating it yields CTSSLYGLTQETQYF.

This clonotype appeared many times. J is TRBJ2-7 and V is TRBV4-3; 7 bases match TRBD1. The CDR3 is 15 residues long. The V gene end was trimmed by 1 base and the J gene end by 2 bases; junction bases not matched to a gene: 5. The germline CDR1 and CDR2 sequences are LGHNA and YSLEER. CDR3: CASSQVRDRPYEQYF. The CDR3 region has the DNA TGCGCCAGCAGCCAAGTCCGGGACAGACCCTACGAGCAGTACTTC.

This clonotype was observed a handful of times. The V call is TRBV7-2, the J call TRBJ1-2; D gene unclear. Germline V gives CDR1 SGHTA, CDR2 FQGNSA. The V gene lost 4 bases and the J gene lost 4 bases, with 16 bases spanning the gap. The CDR3 is 15 residues long. In DNA form, the CDR3 reads TGTGCCAGCAGCTGGACTTTAGGCGCCCCCTATGGCTACACCTTC. Translated, it gives CASSWTLGAPYGYTF.

Note on this clonotype: Sequence at one end of the junction differs from germline and may be a read error. The chain has TRBV12-3 or TRBV12-4 and TRBJ1-5; D might be TRBD1 (5 bases). The CDR3 runs to 15 residues. CDR3 residues: CASSLAGGSNRPQHF. CDR3 bases: TGTGCCAGCAGTCTAGCCGGGGGTTCGAATCGGCCCCAGCATTTT.

This clonotype turned up a few times. J is TRBJ2-5 and V is TRBV20-1, with D perhaps assigned TRBD1 or TRBD2 (5 bases each). Trimming left V 7 bases short and J 2 bases short, with 20 bases between. The CDR3 runs to 15 residues. Germline V gene sequence: CDR1 DFQATT, CDR2 SNEGSKA (reference sequence). CDR3 bases: TGCAGTGGGGGAGCCCCTGGGGGTAGACAAGAGACCCAGTACTTC. Protein sequence: CSGGAPGGRQETQYF.

The V gene is TRBV27, the J gene TRBJ1-1; the D is unclear. CDR1 is MNHEY and CDR2 is SMNVEV in the germline V gene (reference sequence). The CDR3 is made up of 14 amino acids. V was pared by 3 bases and J by 4 bases, with 12 bases between. CDR3 sequence: CASSLRSRITEAFF. CDR3 DNA: TGTGCCAGCAGTTTGCGGAGCCGAATCACTGAAGCTTTCTTT.

V is TRBV4-3 and J is TRBJ1-1; TRBD1 matches at 8 bases. Germline trimming cut 3 bases from V and 6 bases from J; bases unmatched to any gene: 9. CDR3 length: 15 residues. In germline, CDR1 is LGHNA, CDR2 YSLEER. The CDR3 DNA sequence: TGCGCCAGCAGCCAGGACCTGGACAGGGCGGCTGAAGCTTTCTTT. Amino acids: CASSQDLDRAAEAFF.

V usage is TRBV5-1 and J usage is TRBJ2-3; tentative D call: TRBD2 (5 bases). V gave up 3 bases and J gave up 2 bases, with 7 bases separating them. CDR1 and CDR2 from the germline V gene are SGHRS and YFSETQ. The length of the CDR3 is 13 residues. For the CDR3, the DNA is TGCGCCAGCAGCTCGACTAACACAGATACGCAGTATTTT. Protein: CASSSTNTDTQYF.

This chain links TRBV12-3 or TRBV12-4 with TRBJ2-5, with TRBD1 as a possible D gene (6 bases). The J call may be wrong; the DNA end is better matched by TRBJ2-7. The CDR3 spans 14 residues. The CDR3: CASSPQTGKYEQYF. The CDR3 DNA follows: TGTGCCAGCAGTCCTCAAACAGGGAAGTACGAGCAGTACTTC.

The V and J genes are TRBV24-1 and TRBJ1-2; D unresolved. With 10 bases removed from V and 8 bases from J, the gap between germline ends came to 16 bases. There are 12 residues in the CDR3. Germline lookup yields CDR1 KGHDR and CDR2 SFDVKD. Written as DNA, the CDR3 is TGTGCCACGCGGGATGGAGGGCGCGGCTACACCTTC. Amino acids: CATRDGGRGYTF.

The genes are TRBV20-1 and TRBJ2-7; 7 bases agree with TRBD1. The CDR3 contains 15 residues. In germline, CDR1 is DFQATT, CDR2 SNEGSKA (reference sequence). The V gene end was trimmed by 5 bases and the J gene end by 2 bases; junction bases not matched to a gene: 12. The CDR3 nucleotides are TGCAGTGCTCCCAAGCGACAGGGAGAACCCTACGAGCAGTACTTC. As protein: CSAPKRQGEPYEQYF.

The genes are TRBV15 and TRBJ2-3; TRBD2 matches 7 bases. The V gene end was trimmed by 5 bases and the J gene end by 2 bases; junction bases not matched to a gene: 10. There are 16 residues in the CDR3. Per the germline V gene, CDR1 is LNHNV and CDR2 is YYDKDF (reference sequence). The CDR3, as DNA: TGTGCCACCAGCGGGAGGGAGGGCAGGGTCACAGATACGCAGTATTTT. Its protein is CATSGREGRVTDTQYF. The full variable domain, in which reference TRBV15 and TRBJ2-3 provide the parts outside the CDR3, is DAMVIQNPRYQVTQFGKPVTLSCSQTLNHNVMYWYQQKSSQAPKLLFHYYDKDFNNEADTPDNFQSRRPNTSFCFLDIRSPGLGDTAMYLCATSGREGRVTDTQYFGPGTRLTVL.

The rearrangement uses TRBV19 and TRBJ1-1; D unclear. With 6 bases removed from V and 3 bases from J, the gap between germline ends came to 17 bases. CDR3 size: 15 residues. Germline V gene lookup returns CDR1 LNHDA and CDR2 SQIVND (reference sequence). The CDR3 here is CASSKGWEAHTEAFF. CDR3 DNA sequence: TGTGCCAGTAGCAAGGGCTGGGAGGCACACACTGAAGCTTTCTTT.

The CDR3 loop reads CASSLGGRWSPLHF. The DNA of the CDR3 is TGTGCCAGCAGCTTAGGGGGTCGCTGGTCACCCCTCCACTTT. V gene TRBV13 combines with J gene TRBJ1-6; D uncertain. In germline, CDR1 is PRHDT, CDR2 FYEKMQ (reference sequence). V was cut by 0 bases and J by 10 bases, with 10 bases left in between. The CDR3 length is 14 residues.

The CDR3 nucleotides are TGTGCCAGCAGCTTAGCGCGAGGTAGCGGGGATGGCTACGAGCAGTACTTC. It codes for CASSLARGSGDGYEQYF. The chain joins TRBV7-2 to TRBJ2-7, with 8 nucleotides matching TRBD2. Germline CDR1 SGHTA, CDR2 FQGNSA. This CDR3 is built from 17 residues. The V gene end was trimmed by 0 bases and the J gene end by 3 bases; junction bases not matched to a gene: 10.

This rearrangement joins TRBV20-1 to TRBJ2-7; D is unclear. Germline CDR1 and CDR2: DFQATT and SNEGSKA (reference sequence). The CDR3 runs to 12 residues. Between the trimmed V and J ends, which lost 3 bases and 2 bases, there was a span of 8 bases. The CDR3 is CSASDKAYEQYF. CDR3 coding DNA: TGCAGTGCTAGCGACAAAGCCTACGAGCAGTACTTC.

This clonotype has more than one count but fewer than ten. J is TRBJ2-4 and V is TRBV20-1; 9 bases line up with TRBD1. Germline values: CDR1 DFQATT, CDR2 SNEGSKA (reference sequence). The J segment lost 13 bases and the V segment lost 0 bases, leaving 28 bases of the junction unmatched. The CDR3 spans 20 residues. The CDR3 is CSARDPGQGKGLSAYNEQYF. The CDR3 DNA reads as TGCAGTGCTAGAGATCCGGGACAGGGAAAAGGGCTATCGGCCTACAATGAGCAGTACTTC.